The rows below give T cell receptor beta chains drawn from one sample of a study of blood T cell repertoires in COVID-19. TCRdb's copy holds only in-frame clones and misses some; the assay was immunoSEQ multiplex PCR. The sample holds about 130,000 clones, 85% to 90% seen once. Sequenced input: peripheral blood. These receptors all come from a man aged 60 to 75 with active or convalescent COVID-19. CDR3s include the opening cysteine and the closing phenylalanine or tryptophan. The order of the fields is V gene, J gene, clone size, D gene, CDR3 protein. D genes are given only for firm matches. Some rows mark clone size as missing; the rest say once, few, many or name a class of expanded clone.

TRBV6-5	TRBJ2-7	-	TRBD2	CASKASGTISYEQYF
TRBV5-4	TRBJ1-1	-	TRBD1	CASSIRTGNTEAFF
TRBV11-2	TRBJ2-7	once	TRBD2	CASSQRERRLDEQYF
TRBV28	TRBJ2-7	few	-	CASRSRDTGGGYF
TRBV19	TRBJ1-1	-	-	CASSSRQARYTNTEAFF
TRBV5-5	TRBJ2-7	-	-	CASSLKFRSYEQYF
TRBV6-6	TRBJ1-1	-	-	CASRTAGVHTEAFF
TRBV6-5	TRBJ1-4	-	-	CASSRGIANEKLFF
TRBV5-1	TRBJ1-4	-	-	CASSLRGFPNEKLFF
TRBV2	TRBJ1-6	-	-	CASSGMRNSPLHF
TRBV7-6	TRBJ1-4	-	TRBD1	CASSVGTANEKLFF
TRBV2	TRBJ2-5	-	TRBD2	CASNGERGGQETQYF
TRBV7-2	TRBJ2-2	-	TRBD1	CASSSGGANTGELFF
TRBV27	TRBJ1-4	-	-	CASSWGGAGEKLFF
TRBV30	TRBJ1-3	once	-	CAWSQDRGSGNTIYF
TRBV19	TRBJ1-4	-	-	CASTDGDTTNEKLFF
TRBV6-5	TRBJ2-7	-	TRBD2	CAGKKREGAYEQYF
TRBV7-9	TRBJ2-3	few	-	CASSLVQVPTDTQYF
TRBV18	TRBJ2-7	-	TRBD2	CASSPLSGGPLEQYF
TRBV2	TRBJ2-3	-	-	CASGFSPDTQYF
TRBV6-5	TRBJ1-1	-	-	CASRPGGTTEAFF
TRBV7-3	TRBJ1-1	-	TRBD1	CASSPGGGSTEAFF
TRBV7-3	TRBJ2-3	-	-	CASSFLGASEGTDTQYF
TRBV5-1	TRBJ2-3	-	TRBD2	CASSLGRGDGTDTQYF
TRBV7-9	TRBJ2-5	-	TRBD1	CASSTGGGTGLYQETQYF
TRBV5-6	TRBJ1-1	once	-	CASSLPPVAGSNTEAFF
TRBV2	TRBJ2-1	-	TRBD1	CASNTGGNEQFF